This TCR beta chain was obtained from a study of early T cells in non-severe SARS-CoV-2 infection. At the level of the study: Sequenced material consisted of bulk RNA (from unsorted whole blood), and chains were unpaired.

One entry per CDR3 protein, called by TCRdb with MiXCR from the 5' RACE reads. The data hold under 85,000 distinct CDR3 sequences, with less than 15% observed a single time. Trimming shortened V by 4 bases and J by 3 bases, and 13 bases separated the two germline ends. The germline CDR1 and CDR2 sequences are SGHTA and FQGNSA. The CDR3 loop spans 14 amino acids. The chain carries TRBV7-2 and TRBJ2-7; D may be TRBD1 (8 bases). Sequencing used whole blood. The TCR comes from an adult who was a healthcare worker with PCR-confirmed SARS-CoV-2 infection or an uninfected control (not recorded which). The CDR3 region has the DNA TGTGCCAGCAGCTCACAGGGGGGGATCTACGAGCAGTACTTC. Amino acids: CASSSQGGIYEQYF.